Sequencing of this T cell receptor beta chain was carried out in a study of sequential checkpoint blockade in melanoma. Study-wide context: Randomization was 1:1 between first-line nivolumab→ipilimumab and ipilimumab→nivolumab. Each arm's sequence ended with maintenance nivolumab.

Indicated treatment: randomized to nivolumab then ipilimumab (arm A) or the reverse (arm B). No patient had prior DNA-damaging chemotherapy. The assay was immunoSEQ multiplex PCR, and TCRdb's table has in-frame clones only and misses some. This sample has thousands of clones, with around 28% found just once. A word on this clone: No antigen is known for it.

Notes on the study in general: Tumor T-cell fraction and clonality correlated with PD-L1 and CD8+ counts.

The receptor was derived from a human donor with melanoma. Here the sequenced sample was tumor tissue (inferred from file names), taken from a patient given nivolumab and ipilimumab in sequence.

The CDR3 nucleotides read TGTGCTAGTGGACTAGCGGGGGCCGGGGAGCTGTTTTTT. It encodes CASGLAGAGELFF. This sequence joins TRBV12-5 and TRBJ2-2; 11 bases are shared with TRBD2. Germline V gives CDR1 LGHNT, CDR2 FRNRAP. V shed 6 bases, J shed 6 bases, and the junction held 0 bases outside the gene matches. The CDR3 covers 13 residues.